This T cell receptor beta chain was sequenced during a study of cytomegalovirus exposure and HLA in healthy donors. As for this clone: As yet, its antigen is unknown.

The PCR ran on 60 Vbeta and 13 Jbeta primers. TCRdb keeps only in-frame clones here, not all; method: immunoSEQ multiplex PCR. The sample includes under 250,000 clones, over 80% of them seen just once. CDR3 size: 16 residues. Trimming removed 4 bases from V and 8 bases from J, with 24 bases in between. CDR1 and CDR2 from the germline V gene are SGDLS and YYNGEE. Study-wide points: Generally TCR sequences proved uncommon, though certain public TCRs appeared in numerous donors. A link between a missense DCLRE1C variant and TCR beta V- and J-gene trimming emerged from a later analysis. An analysis that was carried out later associated some 17,000 TCR beta sequences with HLA alleles at 0.05 false discovery rate. Reports showed the classifier diagnosing cytomegalovirus status with high specificity and sensitivity.

The chain employs TRBV9 and TRBJ1-2, with D possibly being TRBD1 (6 bases). Specimen: PBMCs. This receptor was taken from a woman in her forties or fifties in good health and CMV-seropositive. CDR3 in DNA: TGTGCCAGCAGCTCACCGGGGGGGCAGCTCTCTTTAGGCTACACCTTC. It is translated as CASSSPGGQLSLGYTF.